What follows are 23 T cell receptor beta chains derived from one specimen sequenced in a study of T-cell reconstitution after alpha-beta-depleted transplantation in children. As it was prepared, the TCRbeta library received unique molecular identifiers. MiXCR, applied by TCRdb to the PCR reads, yields one record per CDR3 protein. The repertoire holds about 540,000 distinct CDR3 sequences, approximately 20% seen once, with less than 4% in the top ten. Sequencing used PBMCs from the stem cell graft donor, obtained from the stem cell graft. The receptor source for this set is a human donor who donated a stem cell graft to a child with acute lymphoblastic leukemia.

This clonotype was recorded a few times. This rearrangement joins TRBV25-1 to TRBJ2-1, with 8 bases identical to TRBD1. CDR1 is MGHDK, CDR2 SYGVNS, per germline. V trimming: 5 bases; J trimming: 1 base; junction bases outside the gene matches: 1. The CDR3 runs to 14 residues. The CDR3 coding sequence is TGTGCCAGCAGTAGGGACAGGTCCTACAATGAGCAGTTCTTC. Translating it yields CASSRDRSYNEQFF.

This clonotype was detected a few times. The chain links TRBV5-1 to TRBJ2-7; 8 bases align to TRBD2. Germline V gene lookup returns CDR1 SGHRS and CDR2 YFSETQ. The CDR3 covers 15 residues. The V gene end was trimmed by 3 bases and the J gene end by 3 bases; junction bases not matched to a gene: 8. CDR3 residues: CASSSGGPPYYEQYF. The DNA for the CDR3 is TGCGCCAGCAGCTCGGGGGGGCCTCCATACTACGAGCAGTACTTC.

This clonotype was detected a few times. The V and J genes are TRBV2 and TRBJ2-6; D gene unclear. The CDR3 covers 16 residues. CDR1 is SNHLY, CDR2 FYNNEI, per germline. V was trimmed by 1 base and J by 0 bases, leaving 7 bases between them. The CDR3 bases are TGTGCCAGCAGTGAAGGGTGGAGCTCTGGGGCCAACGTCCTGACTTTC. Protein product: CASSEGWSSGANVLTF.

This chain links TRBV5-1 with TRBJ2-7; 9 bases agree with TRBD2. CDR3 size: 17 residues. Germline CDR1 reads SGHRS; CDR2 reads YFSETQ. V trimming: 0 bases; J trimming: 5 bases; junction bases outside the gene matches: 12. Here the CDR3 reads CASSLALAGKGDHEQYF. For the CDR3, the DNA is TGCGCCAGCAGCTTGGCTCTAGCGGGGAAGGGGGACCACGAGCAGTACTTC. Drawing the rest from reference TRBV5-1 and TRBJ2-7, the complete variable domain is KAGVTQTPRYLIKTRGQQVTLSCSPISGHRSVSWYQQTPGQGLQFLFEYFSETQRNKGNFPGRFSGRQFSNSRSEMNVSTLELGDSALYLCASSLALAGKGDHEQYFGPGTRLTVT.

V and J are TRBV9 and TRBJ2-2; no definite D call. Germline assignment: CDR1 SGDLS and CDR2 YYNGEE. Deletions cut 1 base from V and 0 bases from J, with 7 bases between. This CDR3 spans 15 amino acids. The CDR3 protein is CASSVTDSNTGELFF. CDR3 nucleotide sequence: TGTGCCAGCAGCGTAACAGATTCGAACACCGGGGAGCTGTTTTTT.

The rearrangement uses TRBV9 and TRBJ2-7; 14 bases are shared with TRBD2. This CDR3 has 16 amino acids. Germline V CDR1 and CDR2: SGDLS, YYNGEE. The V gene end was trimmed by 1 base and the J gene end by 6 bases; junction bases not matched to a gene: 6. The CDR3: CASSVTGTSGSLEQYF. CDR3 nucleotide sequence: TGTGCCAGCAGCGTAACCGGGACTAGCGGGAGTCTCGAGCAGTACTTC.

This clonotype turned up a few times. The J gene is TRBJ1-4, the V gene TRBV7-9; 9 positions match TRBD1. CDR1 is SEHNR and CDR2 is FQNEAQ in the germline V gene (reference sequence). The CDR3 has 17 residues. Germline trimming cut 7 bases from V and 4 bases from J; bases unmatched to any gene: 13. The CDR3 spells CASTTGTGTGLNEKLFF. CDR3 DNA: TGTGCCAGCACGACCGGGACAGGGACTGGCCTTAATGAAAAACTGTTTTTT. Drawing the rest from reference TRBV7-9 and TRBJ1-4, the complete variable domain is DTGVSQNPRHKITKRGQNVTFRCDPISEHNRLYWYRQTLGQGPEFLTYFQNEAQLEKSRLLSDRFSAERPKGSFSTLEIQRTEQGDSAMYLCASTTGTGTGLNEKLFFGSGTQLSVL.

The gene calls are TRBV20-1 and TRBJ2-7, with TRBD2 identical over 7 bases. Trimming at V came to 5 bases and at J to 3 bases, leaving 7 bases not matched to a gene. The CDR3 is 13 residues long. Germline loops: CDR1 DFQATT, CDR2 SNEGSKA (reference sequence). The CDR3 reads CSAGEPGGYEQYF. The CDR3 DNA sequence: TGCAGTGCTGGGGAACCGGGGGGCTACGAGCAGTACTTC.

CDR3: CASIREQGHNSPLHF. CDR3 DNA: TGTGCCAGCATCAGGGAACAGGGCCATAATTCACCCCTCCACTTT. V gene TRBV7-2 combines with J gene TRBJ1-6; perhaps TRBD1 as D (6 bases). The CDR3 length is 15 residues. Germline V CDR1 and CDR2: SGHTA, FQGNSA. Between the trimmed V and J ends, which lost 7 bases and 5 bases, there was a span of 15 bases.

This clonotype came up a few times. The chain recombines TRBV6-5 with TRBJ2-7; 9 positions agree with TRBD2. V was clipped by 2 bases and J by 2 bases; unmatched bases: 16. CDR1 is MNHEY and CDR2 is SVGAGI in the germline V gene. The CDR3 covers 19 residues. The CDR3 is CASSYRGPSVASGTYEQYF. DNA of the CDR3: TGTGCCAGCAGTTACCGAGGACCCTCAGTGGCTAGCGGGACCTACGAGCAGTACTTC.

This clonotype was counted at least ten times. V and J are TRBV5-1 and TRBJ2-5; D is unclear. The germline V and J ends were trimmed by 3 bases and 0 bases, with 3 bases remaining between them. The V gene's germline CDR1 is SGHRS and CDR2 YFSETQ. The CDR3 spans 12 residues. The CDR3 protein is CASSWDQETQYF. The CDR3 coding sequence is TGCGCCAGCAGCTGGGACCAAGAGACCCAGTACTTC. Combining the CDR3 with reference TRBV5-1 and TRBJ2-5 gives the whole variable domain KAGVTQTPRYLIKTRGQQVTLSCSPISGHRSVSWYQQTPGQGLQFLFEYFSETQRNKGNFPGRFSGRQFSNSRSEMNVSTLELGDSALYLCASSWDQETQYFGPGTRLLVL.

This clonotype was observed a few times. The rearrangement joins TRBV4-1 to TRBJ2-1; D is uncertain. The CDR3 loop spans 14 amino acids. The ends were cut back, 1 base at V and 12 bases at J, with 16 bases in the middle. Germline CDR1 is MGHRA and CDR2 is YSYEKL. The CDR3 spells CASSQARIGWGQFF. The CDR3 coding sequence is TGCGCCAGCAGCCAAGCGCGAATTGGATGGGGGCAGTTCTTC.

This clonotype showed up just a few times. The chain links TRBV12-3 or TRBV12-4 to TRBJ1-2; D unresolved. This CDR3 region has 15 residues. Trimming stripped 8 bases from V and 6 bases from J, with 22 bases between. The DNA for the CDR3 is TGTGCCAGCGGTACGTCAGTGTACGGTGACCATGGCTACACCTTC. It codes for CASGTSVYGDHGYTF.

The chain employs TRBV29-1 and TRBJ2-3; D not resolved. The germline gives CDR1 SQVTM, CDR2 ANQGSEA. Trimming took off 7 bases at V and 0 bases at J, with 11 bases between the two ends. The CDR3 runs 13 residues. CDR3 DNA: TGCAGCGGTGAGGCGGCGAGCACAGATACGCAGTATTTT. Protein sequence: CSGEAASTDTQYF.

The chain has TRBV27 and TRBJ2-1; D gene ambiguous. The ends were cut back, 7 bases at V and 7 bases at J, with 8 bases in the middle. The CDR3 extends over 11 amino acids. The germline V gene encodes CDR1 MNHEY and CDR2 SMNVEV (reference sequence). The CDR3 DNA is TGTGCCAGCACCTATTCTAATGAGCAGTTCTTC. Translated: CASTYSNEQFF.

This clonotype occurred a few times. The chain combines TRBV20-1 with TRBJ2-3, with TRBD1 matching over 7 bases. Trimming cost V 0 bases and J 2 bases; bases outside gene matches: 11. This CDR3 is 17 amino acids long. Germline loops: CDR1 DFQATT, CDR2 SNEGSKA (reference sequence). In DNA form, the CDR3 reads TGCAGTGCTAGAGATCAGGGGGTGGCCCGCTACACAGATACGCAGTATTTT. As protein: CSARDQGVARYTDTQYF.

CDR3 residues: CASSSGQGANYGYTF. CDR3 nucleotides: TGTGCCAGTAGTTCCGGACAGGGGGCTAACTATGGCTACACCTTC. The genes are TRBV19 and TRBJ1-2; 10 bases fit TRBD1. This CDR3 spans 15 amino acids. CDR1 LNHDA and CDR2 SQIVND come from the germline V gene (reference sequence). Trimming at V came to 5 bases and at J to 0 bases, leaving 3 bases not matched to a gene.

This rearrangement joins TRBV29-1 to TRBJ2-7; 7 nucleotides agree with TRBD1. This CDR3 has 14 amino acids. Germline-derived CDR1 and CDR2 are SQVTM and ANQGSEA. J was trimmed by 3 bases and V by 4 bases; bases with no gene match: 9. The CDR3 region is CSVVDGTASYEQYF. The CDR3 nucleotides are TGCAGCGTTGTAGATGGGACAGCCAGCTACGAGCAGTACTTC.

In this sample, this clonotype turned up a few times. CDR3 region: CASSSTVGVGETQYF. Written as DNA, the CDR3 is TGTGCCAGCAGTTCCACAGTAGGGGTGGGAGAGACCCAGTACTTC. The chain joins TRBV12-3 or TRBV12-4 to TRBJ2-5; TRBD1 might be the D (5 bases). CDR3 length equals 15 residues. Trimming shortened V by 4 bases and J by 4 bases, and 16 bases separated the two germline ends.

This rearrangement joins TRBV9 to TRBJ2-2; the match to TRBD2 covers 12 bases. The CDR3 contains 18 residues. Germline assignment: CDR1 SGDLS and CDR2 YYNGEE. CDR3 amino acids: CTFSGRLAGGPGTGELFF. The CDR3 coding sequence is TGTACCTTCAGCGGCCGGCTAGCGGGAGGGCCGGGCACCGGGGAGCTGTTTTTT. The complete variable domain, with remaining parts taken from reference TRBV9 and TRBJ2-2, reads DSGVTQTPKHLITATGQRVTLRCSPRSGDLSVYWYQQSLDQGLQFLIQYYNGEERAKGNILERFSAQQFPDLHSELNLSSLELGDSALYFCTFSGRLAGGPGTGELFFGEGSRLTVL.

This clonotype was observed a handful of times. This chain uses TRBV20-1 with TRBJ2-1, with 8 bases lining up with TRBD2. V shed 0 bases and J 3 bases; nucleotides not matched to a gene: 7. The CDR3 consists of 16 residues. CDR1 and CDR2 (germline): DFQATT, SNEGSKA (reference sequence). For the CDR3, the DNA is TGCAGTGCTAGAGATAGAAGGAGCGGGAGCTACAATGAGCAGTTCTTC. Amino acids: CSARDRRSGSYNEQFF.

This clonotype was seen only a few times. The chain links TRBV5-1 to TRBJ2-5; D uncertain. Trimming cost V 4 bases and J 2 bases, with 12 bases left between them. Germline CDR1 reads SGHRS; CDR2 reads YFSETQ. The CDR3 consists of 14 residues. CDR3 DNA: TGCGCCAGCAGCACATGGACGGTACAAGAGACCCAGTACTTC. Encoded protein: CASSTWTVQETQYF.

This clonotype was found many times. The J gene is TRBJ2-7, the V gene TRBV5-1, with 8 nucleotides matching TRBD2. V shed 4 bases, J shed 2 bases, and the junction held 2 bases outside the gene matches. The CDR3 spans 13 residues. CDR1 and CDR2 (germline): SGHRS, YFSETQ. As DNA, the CDR3 is TGCGCCAGCAGCATGGGACTAGCCTACGAGCAGTACTTC. Amino acid sequence: CASSMGLAYEQYF.